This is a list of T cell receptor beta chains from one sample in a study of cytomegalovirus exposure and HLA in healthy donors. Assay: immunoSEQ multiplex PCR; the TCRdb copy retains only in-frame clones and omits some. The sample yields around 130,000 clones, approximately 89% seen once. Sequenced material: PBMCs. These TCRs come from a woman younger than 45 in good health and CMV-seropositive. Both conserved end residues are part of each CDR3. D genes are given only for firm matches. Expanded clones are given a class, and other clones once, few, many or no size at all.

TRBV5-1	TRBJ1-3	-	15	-	TGCGCCAGCAGCTTGGCCGGAGGCTCTGGAAACACCATATATTTT	CASSLAGGSGNTIYF
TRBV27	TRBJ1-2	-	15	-	TGTGCCAGCAGCCCCCAGCCCACTAGCATCTATGGCTACACCTTC	CASSPQPTSIYGYTF
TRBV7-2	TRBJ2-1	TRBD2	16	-	TGTGCCAGCAGTCCCTCGTCTGGGACTACATACAATGAGCAGTTCTTC	CASSPSSGTTYNEQFF
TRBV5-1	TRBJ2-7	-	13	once	TGCGCCAGCAGCCCCGGAGTTGGGAGCGAGCAGTACTTC	CASSPGVGSEQYF
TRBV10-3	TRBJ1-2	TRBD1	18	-	TGTGCCATCAGTGAGTCAGGACGGGACAGGGACCGCTACTATGGCTACACCTTC	CAISESGRDRDRYYGYTF
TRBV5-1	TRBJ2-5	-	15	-	TGCGCCAGCAGCAGTGGAACGGGGATGGGGGAGACCCAGTACTTC	CASSSGTGMGETQYF
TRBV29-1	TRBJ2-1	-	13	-	TGCAGCGTTAAAGGGGTCCTAGGCAATGAGCAGTTCTTC	CSVKGVLGNEQFF
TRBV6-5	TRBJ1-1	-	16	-	TGTGCCAGCAGTTCCCCCACTTCGCCGAGGGACACTGAAGCTTTCTTT	CASSSPTSPRDTEAFF
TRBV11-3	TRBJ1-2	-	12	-	TGTGCCAGCAGCTTGAGCGGCTATGGCTACACCTTC	CASSLSGYGYTF
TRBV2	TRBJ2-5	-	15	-	TGTGCCAGCATGGCCGACGAGGGGGGAGGGGAGACCCAGTACTTC	CASMADEGGGETQYF
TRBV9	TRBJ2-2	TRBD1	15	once	TGTGCCAGCAGGACTACAGGGGGCCAGACCGGGGAGCTGTTTTTT	CASRTTGGQTGELFF
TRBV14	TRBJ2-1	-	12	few	TGTGCCAGCAGCCAACCTAGCAATGAGCAGTTCTTC	CASSQPSNEQFF
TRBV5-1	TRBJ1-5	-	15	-	TGCGCCAGCAGCTTGCAGGGAGCGGGTGGTCAGCCCCAGCATTTT	CASSLQGAGGQPQHF
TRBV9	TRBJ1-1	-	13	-	TGTGCCAGCAGCGTAGGGGGGGACACTGAAGCTTTCTTT	CASSVGGDTEAFF
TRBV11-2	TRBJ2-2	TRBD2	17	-	TGTGCCAGCAGCTTAGTCCCTAGCGGGAGGGGGAGCGGGGAGCTGTTTTTT	CASSLVPSGRGSGELFF
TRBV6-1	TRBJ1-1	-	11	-	TGTGCCAGCCGCCGGGACACTGAAGCTTTCTTT	CASRRDTEAFF
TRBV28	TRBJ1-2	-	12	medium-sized	TGTGCCAGCAGTCATGACAGCTATGGCTACACCTTC	CASSHDSYGYTF
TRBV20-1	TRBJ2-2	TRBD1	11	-	TGCCAGGGGGCTCAAGACGGGAAGCTGTTTTTT	CQGAQDGKLFF
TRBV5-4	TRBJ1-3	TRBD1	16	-	TGTGCCAGCAGCTTGGACAGGGGCCCATCTGGAAACACCATATATTTT	CASSLDRGPSGNTIYF
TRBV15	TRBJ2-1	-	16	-	TGTGCCACCAGCAGAGGCGATGGGGGGTCCTACAATGAGCAGTTCTTC	CATSRGDGGSYNEQFF
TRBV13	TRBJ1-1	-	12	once	TGTGCCACCCGCCTGGGGGGATCTGAAGCTTTCTTT	CATRLGGSEAFF
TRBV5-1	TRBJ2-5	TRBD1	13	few	TGCGCCAGCAGCTACAGGGGGGAAGAGACCCAGTACTTC	CASSYRGEETQYF
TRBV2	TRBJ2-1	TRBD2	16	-	TGTGCCAGCAGCCCCGGGACTAGCGGGAGTTTAAGTGAGCAGTTCTTC	CASSPGTSGSLSEQFF
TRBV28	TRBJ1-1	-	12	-	TGTGCCAGCAATGGGCACAACACTGAAGCTTTCTTT	CASNGHNTEAFF
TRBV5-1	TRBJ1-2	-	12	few	TGCGCCAGCAGCTCCACTAACTATGGCTACACCTTC	CASSSTNYGYTF
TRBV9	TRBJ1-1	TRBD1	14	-	TGTGCCAGCACCCCCGGGACAGGGTCTAGTGAAGCTTTCTTT	CASTPGTGSSEAFF
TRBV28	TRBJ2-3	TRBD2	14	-	TGTGCCAGCAGTTCCCCCGGGGGGGAAGATACGCAGTATTTT	CASSSPGGEDTQYF
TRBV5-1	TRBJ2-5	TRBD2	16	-	TGCGCCAGCAGCTTGGTGGCTAGCGGGGGGCAAGAGACCCAGTACTTC	CASSLVASGGQETQYF
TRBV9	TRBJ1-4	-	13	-	TGTGCCAGCAGCGCCTCCACTAATGAAAAACTGTTTTTT	CASSASTNEKLFF
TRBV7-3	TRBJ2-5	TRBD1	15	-	TGTGCCAGCAGCTCCAGGGACAGGGGAGCGGGGACCCAGTACTTC	CASSSRDRGAGTQYF
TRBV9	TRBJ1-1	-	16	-	TGTGCCAGCAGCGTAAACCCCGGGACACAGAACACTGAAGCTTTCTTT	CASSVNPGTQNTEAFF
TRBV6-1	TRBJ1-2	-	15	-	TGTGCCAGCAGTACCGCAGGGTGGGGTAGCTATGGCTACACCTTC	CASSTAGWGSYGYTF
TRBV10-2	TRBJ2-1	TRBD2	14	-	TGCGCCAGCAGAAGGACTAGCGGGATGGATGAGCAGTTCTTC	CASRRTSGMDEQFF
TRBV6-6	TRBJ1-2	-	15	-	TGTGCCAGCAGTTACCGCAGGTTCGAGAACTATGGCTACACCTTC	CASSYRRFENYGYTF
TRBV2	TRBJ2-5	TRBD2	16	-	TGTGCCAGCAGTGAAGGCGGGGCGGGGGGTGAGGGGACCCAGTACTTC	CASSEGGAGGEGTQYF
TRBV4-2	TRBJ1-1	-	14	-	TGTGCCAGCAGCCAAGATTCCCTCGGACAGACTGCTTTCTTT	CASSQDSLGQTAFF
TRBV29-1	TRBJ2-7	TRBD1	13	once	TGCAGCGTGGCCGGGACAGGGAGCAACGAGCAGTACTTC	CSVAGTGSNEQYF
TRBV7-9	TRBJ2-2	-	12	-	TGTGCCCCCTCCCCCAGCACCGGGGAGCTGTTTTTT	CAPSPSTGELFF
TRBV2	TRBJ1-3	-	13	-	TGTGCCAGCAGTGAGGCAGTAGGAAACACCATATATTTT	CASSEAVGNTIYF
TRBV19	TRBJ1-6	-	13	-	TGTGCCAGTAAGGAGGCATGGAATTCACCCCTCCACTTT	CASKEAWNSPLHF
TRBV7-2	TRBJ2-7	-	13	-	TGTGCCAGCAGCCGCGGGCCCCAATACGAGCAGTACTTC	CASSRGPQYEQYF
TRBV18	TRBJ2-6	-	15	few	TGTGCCAGCTCACCAGACAGGTCTGGGGCCAACGTCCTGACTTTC	CASSPDRSGANVLTF
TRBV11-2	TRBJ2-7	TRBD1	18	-	TGTGCCAGCAGCTTCCCCACAGGGGGCTTCCGTTTCTCCTACGAGCAGTACTTC	CASSFPTGGFRFSYEQYF
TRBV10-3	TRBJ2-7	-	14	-	TGTGCCATCAGTGAGTCGTCCCAAGCCCACGAGCAGTACTTC	CAISESSQAHEQYF
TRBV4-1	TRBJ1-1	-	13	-	TGCGCCAGCAGCCAAGCCATGAACACTGAAGCTTTCTTT	CASSQAMNTEAFF